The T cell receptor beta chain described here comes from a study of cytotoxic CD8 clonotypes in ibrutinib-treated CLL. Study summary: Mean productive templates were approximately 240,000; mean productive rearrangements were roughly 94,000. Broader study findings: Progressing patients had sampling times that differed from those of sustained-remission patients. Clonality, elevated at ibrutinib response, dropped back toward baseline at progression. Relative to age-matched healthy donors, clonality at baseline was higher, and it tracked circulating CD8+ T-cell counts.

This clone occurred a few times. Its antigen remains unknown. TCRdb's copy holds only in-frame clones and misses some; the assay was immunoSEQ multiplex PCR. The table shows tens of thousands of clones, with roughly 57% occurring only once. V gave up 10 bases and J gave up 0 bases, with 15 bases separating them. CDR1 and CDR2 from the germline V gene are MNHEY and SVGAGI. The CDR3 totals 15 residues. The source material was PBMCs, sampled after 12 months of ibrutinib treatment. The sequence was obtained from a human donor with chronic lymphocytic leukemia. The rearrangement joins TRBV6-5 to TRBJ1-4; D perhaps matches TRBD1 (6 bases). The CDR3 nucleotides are TGTGCCACCCGCAGGGGATGGTCAACTAATGAAAAACTGTTTTTT. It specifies CATRRGWSTNEKLFF.